The 13 T cell receptor beta chains below were found in one sample sequenced in a study of blood T cell repertoires in COVID-19. The table came from immunoSEQ multiplex PCR; TCRdb's copy has only in-frame clones and leaves some out. The sample gives 250,000 or so clones, approximately 85% of which show up once; around 0.78% is in the top ten. The specimen was peripheral blood. These receptors originate from a woman in her twenties or thirties with acute or convalescent COVID-19.

A single count supports this clone. This chain links TRBV6-6 with TRBJ1-2; D remains ambiguous. This CDR3 region has 14 residues. Trimming cost V 2 bases and J 8 bases, with 15 bases left between them. From germline, CDR1 is MNHNY and CDR2 SVGAGI (reference sequence). CDR3 nucleotides: TGTGCCAGCAGTTACGGCCAAAAGGAGCGGGGCTACACCTTC. The encoded protein is CASSYGQKERGYTF.

This chain connects TRBV29-1 to TRBJ2-7; D is uncertain. The CDR3 is 11 amino acids. Germline loops: CDR1 SQVTM, CDR2 ANQGSEA. V was pared by 8 bases and J by 6 bases, with 14 bases between. The CDR3 DNA reads TGCAGCTCCTACCAACTCGGCGAGCAGTACTTC. This encodes CSSYQLGEQYF.

The chain is built from TRBV7-9 and TRBJ2-2; TRBD1 agrees at 9 bases. Germline loops: CDR1 SEHNR, CDR2 FQNEAQ (reference sequence). With 5 bases clipped from V and 6 bases from J, the junction kept 13 bases outside the gene matches. This CDR3 spans 17 amino acids. CDR3 sequence: CASSATGTGYDAGELFF. CDR3 bases: TGTGCCAGCAGCGCCACCGGGACAGGGTATGACGCCGGGGAGCTGTTTTTT.

This sequence joins TRBV21-1 and TRBJ2-7; no check of the table's D call, TRBD1, against the DNA was made. TRBV21-1 represents a pseudogene. This CDR3 has 13 residues. Written as DNA, the CDR3 is TGTGCCAGCAGCAAGGACAGGGGCTCCGAGCAGTACTTC. It specifies CASSKDRGSEQYF.

V is TRBV4-2 and J is TRBJ2-2; D perhaps matches TRBD1 (6 bases). With 6 bases removed from V and 5 bases from J, the gap between germline ends came to 16 bases. This CDR3 spans 15 amino acids. Germline CDR1 is LGHNA and CDR2 is YNFKEQ. The CDR3 protein is CASRLLGAGTGELFF. For the CDR3, the DNA is TGTGCCAGCAGGCTGCTGGGGGCAGGGACCGGGGAGCTGTTTTTT.

CDR3 protein: CASSFYRASTDTQYF. DNA of the CDR3: TGTGCCAGCAGTTTTTACAGGGCTAGCACAGATACGCAGTATTTT. The V gene is TRBV6-2 or TRBV6-3, the J gene TRBJ2-3, with a possible D match to TRBD1 (6 bases). V was shortened by 4 bases and J by 0 bases, with 11 bases between the two germline ends. This CDR3 comprises 15 residues. The germline V gene encodes CDR1 MNHEY and CDR2 SVGEGT.

The chain recombines TRBV7-8 with TRBJ2-7; D is possibly TRBD1 (7 bases). CDR3 length: 16 residues. The V end was cut by 3 bases, the J end by 0 bases, with 15 bases between. Germline V CDR1 and CDR2: SGHVS, FQNEAQ. The CDR3 DNA reads TGTGCCAGCAGCTTCCTAACAGGGGAGGCCTCCTACGAGCAGTACTTC. Translation gives CASSFLTGEASYEQYF.

The chain is built from TRBV6-5 and TRBJ2-3; D possibly corresponds to TRBD1 (6 bases). CDR3 length: 13 amino acids. CDR1 and CDR2 from the germline V gene are MNHEY and SVGAGI. Trimming cost V 6 bases and J 11 bases, with 18 bases left between them. CDR3 region: CASRFRTGQQQYF. CDR3 bases: TGTGCCAGCAGATTCCGGACGGGACAACAGCAGTATTTT.

The chain employs TRBV7-9 and TRBJ1-5; D remains ambiguous. Germline values: CDR1 SEHNR, CDR2 FQNEAQ (reference sequence). This CDR3 is built from 12 residues. Trimming left V 5 bases short and J 5 bases short, with 7 bases between. Here the CDR3 DNA reads TGTGCCAGCAGCCCTCTAGATCAGCCCCAGCATTTT. Translating gives CASSPLDQPQHF.

This chain connects TRBV7-2 to TRBJ2-7, with D possibly TRBD1 on 5 matching bases. This CDR3 region has 12 residues. Germline loops: CDR1 SGHTA, CDR2 FQGNSA. V lost 2 bases and J 4 bases, leaving 6 bases between the germline ends. The CDR3 DNA reads as TGTGCCAGCAGCTTACAGGGTTACGAGCAGTACTTC. This translates into CASSLQGYEQYF.

The rearrangement joins TRBV30 to TRBJ2-7; perhaps TRBD1 as D (5 bases). The V end lost 4 bases, the J end lost 5 bases, and 18 bases lay between the germline ends. Germline values: CDR1 GTSNPN, CDR2 SVGIG (reference sequence). The CDR3 is 14 residues long. In DNA form, the CDR3 reads TGTGCCTGGAACTCCCAGGGCCGGTCGGACGAGCAGTACTTC. Amino acid sequence: CAWNSQGRSDEQYF.

This sequence joins TRBV6-5 and TRBJ1-1; D is perhaps TRBD1 (6 bases). Trimming took 5 bases from V and 11 from J, leaving 18 bases between them. Germline V CDR1 and CDR2: MNHEY, SVGAGI. The CDR3 extends over 13 amino acids. DNA for the CDR3: TGTGCCAGCAGTCCGGGACACCCAACGAAGGCTTTCTTT. It is translated as CASSPGHPTKAFF.

This chain joins TRBV12-2 and TRBJ2-3; the table's D call TRBD2 went unverified against the DNA. TRBV12-2 is designated a pseudogene. This CDR3 is built from 17 residues. This CDR3 is CASRLPRLAEYTDTQYF. CDR3 DNA: TGTGCAAGTCGCTTGCCCCGGCTAGCGGAATACACAGATACGCAGTATTTT.